This TCR beta chain was found in a study of blood T cell repertoires in COVID-19. Study-level information: In each case, the material was cDNA or gDNA derived from T cells, B-cell-depleted T cells, or PBMCs.

Method: immunoSEQ multiplex PCR; TCRdb's copy keeps in-frame clones and lacks some. The data show 450,000 or so clones, roughly 90% seen once. The germline V gene has CDR1 MDHEN and CDR2 SYDVKM. The V and J ends lost 5 bases and 7 bases respectively, with 12 bases between them. This CDR3 has 13 amino acids. The TCR comes from a man aged 18 to 30 with COVID-19, enrolled during active disease. The chain employs TRBV28 and TRBJ2-4; possible D gene TRBD2, 6 bases. Input material: peripheral blood. This CDR3 reads CASSVEGENIQYF. The CDR3 DNA follows: TGTGCCAGCAGTGTGGAGGGAGAGAACATTCAGTACTTC.